Reported below is one T cell receptor (beta chain). Its antigen remains unidentified. The donors were in the roughly 120-subject validation cohort, distinct from the roughly 700-subject first cohort. These data belong to a study of cytomegalovirus exposure and HLA in healthy donors. Libraries were prepared by immunoSEQ multiplex PCR; TCRdb keeps only in-frame clonotypes and omits some of them. This sample yields a few hundred thousand clones, of which 90% are seen a single time; 0.37% belongs to the top ten. Study-level findings and limits: In vitro, three CMV-associated chains proved specific for CMV antigens.

The material sequenced was PBMCs. The sequence was collected from a woman under 30 in good health and CMV-seronegative.

This chain's CDR3 is CASSPGGTSHNEQFF. The DNA for the CDR3 is TGTGCCAGCAGCCCGGGGGGGACTAGCCACAATGAGCAGTTCTTC. The J gene is TRBJ2-1, the V gene TRBV5-6; 9 bases match TRBD2. After removal of 4 bases from V and 5 bases from J, the junction contained 7 bases not matched to a gene. Germline loops: CDR1 SGHDT, CDR2 YYEEEE. This CDR3 region has 15 residues.